Below, 9 T cell receptor beta chains from the same sample are listed, as sequenced in a study of blood T cells in healthy people across ages. The second PCR ran roughly 7 to 11 cycles with a sample-barcoded 5' primer and J-beta primers. TCRdb independently ran MiXCR on the 5' RACE reads; one entry per CDR3 protein. The sample holds about 570,000 distinct CDR3 sequences, approximately 30% seen once. The sequencing input was blood. These receptors were obtained from a woman in her 70s in good health.

This clonotype was counted a few times. The chain employs TRBV29-1 and TRBJ2-4, with a possible D match to TRBD2 (5 bases). Deletions cut 8 bases from V and 6 bases from J, with 17 bases between. The germline gives CDR1 SQVTM, CDR2 ANQGSEA. This CDR3 comprises 13 residues. CDR3 nucleotides: TGCAGCTCCCTTTCGAGGGCCGGAAACATTCAGTACTTC. Translation gives CSSLSRAGNIQYF.

The genes are TRBV29-1 and TRBJ2-4; 8 bases line up with TRBD2. Germline lookup yields CDR1 SQVTM and CDR2 ANQGSEA. The CDR3 contains 15 residues. Losses at the gene ends were 4 bases for V and 1 base for J; bases not matched to a gene: 6. The CDR3 is CSVGGAGAAKNIQYF. Here the CDR3 DNA reads TGCAGCGTTGGGGGAGCGGGGGCCGCCAAAAACATTCAGTACTTC.

The chain joins TRBV7-2 to TRBJ1-2, with D perhaps matching TRBD1 (6 bases). In germline, CDR1 is SGHTA, CDR2 FQGNSA. V was trimmed by 1 base and J by 3 bases, leaving 12 bases between them. CDR3 length: 15 amino acids. The CDR3 spells CASSLGFGGHYGYTF. In nucleotides, the CDR3 is TGTGCCAGCAGCTTAGGTTTTGGGGGGCACTATGGCTACACCTTC.

This chain uses TRBV6-2 or TRBV6-3 with TRBJ1-5, with D possibly being TRBD1 (6 bases). The CDR3 loop spans 16 amino acids. V lost 6 bases to trimming and J lost 0 bases, with 15 bases between them. Germline V CDR1 and CDR2: MNHEY, SVGEGT. The CDR3 DNA reads TGTGCCAGCAGGCAGTGGGGGCTCTATAGCAATCAGCCCCAGCATTTT. Its translation: CASRQWGLYSNQPQHF.

This clonotype was detected only a few times. The chain carries TRBV14 and TRBJ2-1; 9 bases fit TRBD2. The junction had 10 bases not matched to a gene; V was cut back by 1 base and J by 0 bases. The CDR3 totals 19 residues. In germline, CDR1 is SGHDN, CDR2 FVKESK. CDR3 bases: TGTGCCAGCAGCCAAGCGAAGCTAGCGGGGACGAGCTCCTACAATGAGCAGTTCTTC. It translates to CASSQAKLAGTSSYNEQFF.

This clonotype appeared a few times. The chain links TRBV29-1 to TRBJ2-2; possibly TRBD1 for D (5 bases). This CDR3 is built from 13 residues. Trimming took off 4 bases at V and 6 bases at J, with 12 bases between the two ends. Germline V gene lookup returns CDR1 SQVTM and CDR2 ANQGSEA. CDR3: CSVGDGAAGELFF. DNA of the CDR3: TGCAGCGTTGGGGATGGGGCCGCCGGGGAGCTGTTTTTT.

This rearrangement joins TRBV9 to TRBJ1-4; D ambiguous. CDR3 size: 14 residues. Germline CDR1 SGDLS, CDR2 YYNGEE. V lost 4 bases, J lost 17 bases, and 24 bases lay in between. CDR3 bases: TGTGCCAGCAGCTCCCAGGACGGAAGAGGGCCCTTTTTTTTT. Its translation is CASSSQDGRGPFFF.

This clonotype has only a few counts. V gene TRBV5-6 combines with J gene TRBJ2-1; TRBD2 matches at 10 bases. V was clipped by 4 bases and J by 1 base; unmatched bases: 11. Germline loops: CDR1 SGHDT, CDR2 YYEEEE. The CDR3 has 18 amino acids. The CDR3 reads CASSPMASGGPSYNEQFF. The CDR3 DNA sequence: TGTGCCAGCAGCCCCATGGCTAGCGGGGGTCCATCCTACAATGAGCAGTTCTTC.

In this sample, this clonotype turned up a few times. This chain joins TRBV5-1 and TRBJ2-1, with no clear D. Germline CDR1 is SGHRS and CDR2 is YFSETQ. The CDR3 contains 15 residues. With 3 bases removed from V and 0 bases from J, the gap between germline ends came to 10 bases. The CDR3 nucleotides read TGCGCCAGCAGCTACACTTGGAGCTCCTACAATGAGCAGTTCTTC. The encoded protein is CASSYTWSSYNEQFF.